These T cell receptor beta chains were read from a single sample in a study of blood T cells in healthy people across ages. From the 5' RACE reads, TCRdb called clonotypes with MiXCR, one entry per CDR3 protein. The repertoire holds about 1.1 million distinct CDR3 sequences, 30% to 40% seen once, with roughly 13% in the top ten. The sample comprised blood. The receptors shown here come from a man aged 18 to 30 in good health. Both conserved end residues are part of each CDR3.

>TRBV2|TRBJ1-6
CASSAQVLSSPLHF
>TRBV12-3/TRBV12-4|TRBJ1-6
CASSWTGMTSPLHF
>TRBV27|TRBJ2-5
CASSKHRGRDSSQYF
>TRBV10-2|TRBJ1-1
CASRWDSQRGKDTEAFF
>TRBV20-1|TRBJ2-3
CSANRGWGTDTQYF
>TRBV5-6|TRBJ2-7
CASSLANWQSYEQYF
>TRBV6-6|TRBJ2-5
CASSYSDNASETQYF
>TRBV7-2|TRBJ1-1
CASSDGPEAFF
>TRBV20-1|TRBJ2-1
CSAAEDRVNEQFF
>TRBV5-6|-
CVSSAPGDYEQYF
>TRBV5-5|TRBJ2-4
CASSLVGGEGNEQYF
>TRBV7-9|-
CASSQGPEQYF
>TRBV10-3|TRBJ1-4
CAISESAQGAKLFF
>TRBV20-1|TRBJ2-3
CSASMPFYTDTQYF
>TRBV20-1|TRBJ2-6
CSARDQGDSSGANVLTF
>TRBV27|TRBJ1-1
CASSLWGNTMNTEAFF
>TRBV7-9|TRBJ2-7
CASSMDGSYEQYF
>TRBV21-1|TRBJ2-7
CTSSKASGQLFYEQYF
>TRBV6-1|TRBJ2-1
CASSEPADNEQFF
>TRBV12-3/TRBV12-4|TRBJ1-1
CASRTVMNTEAFF
>TRBV18|TRBJ1-2
CASSPSGPGYTF
>TRBV18|TRBJ2-4
CASSPLGPKNIQYF
>TRBV5-6|TRBJ1-5
CASSAMDRVAQPQHF
>TRBV27|TRBJ1-1
CASSFLRAPNTEAFF
>TRBV4-3|TRBJ2-5
CASSFQWTSAETQYF
>TRBV10-3|TRBJ1-1
CATTLRALRATEAFF
>TRBV4-3|TRBJ1-6
CASSQERGFGSPLHF
>TRBV20-1|TRBJ1-5
CSVPGHFSNQPQHF
>TRBV4-3|TRBJ1-2
CACSQEGRAVNYGYTF
>TRBV5-1|TRBJ1-3
CASSPRGDYSGNTIYF
>TRBV5-1|TRBJ2-3
CASTPGDSGDTQYF
>TRBV27|TRBJ1-3
CASSPGVRGNTIYF
>TRBV4-1|TRBJ1-6
CASSQVTGGLNSPLHF
>TRBV2|TRBJ2-1
CASSVERGKSYNEQFF
>TRBV27|TRBJ2-3
CASRSRGIPTDTQYF
>TRBV5-1|TRBJ2-7
CASRGADVYEQYF
>TRBV27|TRBJ2-5
CASSLSGEGQETQYF
>TRBV12-3/TRBV12-4|TRBJ1-2
CASSFVQPYGYTF
>TRBV20-1|TRBJ2-3
CSARDSGSDTDTQYF
>TRBV10-3|TRBJ1-2
CAISDSMNYGYTF
>TRBV5-1|TRBJ1-4
CASSPDRNNEKLFF
>TRBV20-1|TRBJ2-3
CSARAAGAPLTDTQYF
>TRBV7-9|TRBJ1-2
CASSQGQGENYGYTF
>TRBV29-1|TRBJ2-7
CSVETTGVLNEQYF
>TRBV6-2/TRBV6-3|TRBJ1-1
CASTPLGWTEAFF